Listed here are 32 T cell receptor beta chains from one sample, sequenced in a study of blood T cell repertoires in COVID-19 (TCRdb year 2020). Library preparation used the immunoSEQ multiplex PCR assay. TCRdb re-hosts the immuneACCESS table, in-frame sequences only. Its copies lack some clones; in the studies checked, an unresolved V gene accounts for under half of them, and the cause for the rest is not known. The sample yields approximately 150,000 clones; 87% were counted once. About 5% of the sample is held by the ten biggest clonotypes. Specimen: peripheral blood. The receptors were gathered from a human donor in a cohort sampled during active COVID-19.

This chain joins TRBV5-4 and TRBJ2-7; unclear D gene. The CDR3 has 15 residues. The germline gives CDR1 SGHNT, CDR2 YYREEE (reference sequence). The V end was cut by 3 bases, the J end by 2 bases, with 15 bases between. The DNA of the CDR3 is TGTGCCAGCAGCTCGCGGAGTAACTTCACCTACGAGCAGTACTTC. It encodes CASSSRSNFTYEQYF. The full variable domain, completed using reference TRBV5-4 and TRBJ2-7, is ETGVTQSPTHLIKTRGQQVTLRCSSQSGHNTVSWYQQALGQGPQFIFQYYREEENGRGNFPPRFSGLQFPNYSSELNVNALELDDSALYLCASSSRSNFTYEQYFGPGTRLTVT.

This clone was seen more than once but under ten times. The chain carries TRBV6-5 and TRBJ1-2; TRBD1 aligns across 7 bases. This CDR3 region has 14 residues. Looked up from germline, CDR1 is MNHEY and CDR2 is SVGAGI. V lost 2 bases to trimming and J lost 2 bases; unmatched junction nucleotides: 2. In DNA form, the CDR3 reads TGTGCCAGCAGTTACGCGGACAGGAACTATGGCTACACCTTC. Its translation is CASSYADRNYGYTF.

This clone was detected only once. J is TRBJ2-7 and V is TRBV7-9; 8 bases fit TRBD1. Germline V gives CDR1 SEHNR, CDR2 FQNEAQ (reference sequence). V gave up 1 base and J gave up 2 bases; unmatched junction bases: 7. There are 16 residues in the CDR3. The CDR3 nucleotides read TGTGCCAGCAGCTTAGACGGCAGGGGGCGCACCTACGAGCAGTACTTC. Its translation: CASSLDGRGRTYEQYF.

V and J are TRBV2 and TRBJ2-7, with TRBD2 identical over 8 bases. Looked up from germline, CDR1 is SNHLY and CDR2 is FYNNEI. The CDR3 has 16 amino acids. After removal of 6 bases from V and 5 bases from J, the junction contained 15 bases not matched to a gene. DNA of the CDR3: TGTGCCAGCAGCGCCACCTCTAGCGGGTCTCGGAACGAGCAGTACTTC. Its translation: CASSATSSGSRNEQYF. Based on the CDR3 plus reference TRBV2 and TRBJ2-7, the full variable domain is EPEVTQTPSHQVTQMGQEVILRCVPISNHLYFYWYRQILGQKVEFLVSFYNNEISEKSEIFDDQFSVERPDGSNFTLKIRSTKLEDSAMYFCASSATSSGSRNEQYFGPGTRLTVT.

This clone was picked up one time. This chain links TRBV28 with TRBJ1-2, with a weak D call TRBD1 (6 bases). The V end lost 3 bases, the J end lost 2 bases, and 13 bases lay between the germline ends. Looked up from germline, CDR1 is MDHEN and CDR2 is SYDVKM. The CDR3 runs 15 residues. In DNA form, the CDR3 reads TGTGCCAGCAGTTTTAGCGACAGGCTCAACTATGGCTACACCTTC. Amino acid sequence: CASSFSDRLNYGYTF.

This chain joins TRBV24-1 and TRBJ1-5, with D hard to call. Deletions cut 4 bases from V and 2 bases from J, with 2 bases between. Looked up from germline, CDR1 is KGHDR and CDR2 is SFDVKD. The CDR3 consists of 12 residues. The chain's CDR3 is CATSDGNQPQHF. In DNA form, the CDR3 reads TGTGCCACCAGTGACGGCAATCAGCCCCAGCATTTT.

This rearrangement joins TRBV13 to TRBJ2-5; TRBD2 aligns across 11 bases. Germline CDR1 is PRHDT and CDR2 is FYEKMQ (reference sequence). The CDR3 length is 15 residues. J was trimmed by 4 bases and V by 5 bases; bases with no gene match: 6. The CDR3 coding sequence is TGTGCCAGCAGCCCCGGACTAGCGGGCACAGAGACCCAGTACTTC. Translation: CASSPGLAGTETQYF.

V and J are TRBV5-1 and TRBJ2-2; 7 nucleotides agree with TRBD1. V lost 1 base and J lost 2; bases outside the gene matches: 8. Germline V gene sequence: CDR1 SGHRS, CDR2 YFSETQ. This CDR3 is built from 17 residues. The CDR3 spells CASSLMPDRSNTGELFF. CDR3 DNA: TGCGCCAGCAGCTTGATGCCGGACAGGTCTAACACCGGGGAGCTGTTTTTT.

The V and J genes are TRBV20-1 and TRBJ1-1; 7 bases agree with TRBD1. V lost 3 bases, J lost 1 base, and 5 bases stayed unmatched. The CDR3 extends over 14 amino acids. From germline, CDR1 is DFQATT and CDR2 SNEGSKA (reference sequence). CDR3 coding DNA: TGCAGTGCTAGTCCCAGGGGGAAGAACACTGAAGCTTTCTTT. Protein sequence: CSASPRGKNTEAFF.

V usage is TRBV9 and J usage is TRBJ2-5; 8 bases are shared with TRBD2. The CDR3 is 15 residues long. Per germline, CDR1 SGDLS and CDR2 YYNGEE. V shed 4 bases and J 5 bases; nucleotides not matched to a gene: 10. DNA for the CDR3: TGTGCCAGCAGCCCAATAGCGGGATGGGGGGAGACCCAGTACTTC. Encoded protein: CASSPIAGWGETQYF.

The J gene is TRBJ1-2, the V gene TRBV5-1, with TRBD1 matching 8 bases. Trimming removed 4 bases from V and 2 bases from J; junction bases left unmatched: 10. Germline V gene lookup returns CDR1 SGHRS and CDR2 YFSETQ. The CDR3 is 16 residues long. CDR3 in amino acids: CASSPRQGAQNYGYTF. The CDR3 region has the DNA TGCGCCAGCAGCCCCCGCCAGGGGGCGCAGAACTATGGCTACACCTTC.

The chain combines TRBV5-1 with TRBJ2-7; 9 bases are a match to TRBD1. This CDR3 has 16 amino acids. V was clipped by 1 base and J by 2 bases; unmatched bases: 7. The V gene's germline CDR1 is SGHRS and CDR2 YFSETQ. The DNA of the CDR3 is TGCGCCAGCAGCTTGAGACAGGGGGAATATCCCTACGAGCAGTACTTC. Translated, it gives CASSLRQGEYPYEQYF.

The chain combines TRBV7-2 with TRBJ2-3; 7 bases are a match to TRBD2. V was pared by 3 bases and J by 4 bases, with 4 bases of the junction left unmatched. Germline assignment: CDR1 SGHTA and CDR2 FQGNSA. The CDR3 is made up of 14 amino acids. CDR3 region: CASSLSGAPDTQYF. CDR3 nucleotides: TGTGCCAGCAGCTTGAGCGGGGCCCCAGATACGCAGTATTTT.

This clone came up once. This sequence joins TRBV2 and TRBJ1-2, with D uncertain. The CDR3 runs to 13 residues. Trimming removed 4 bases from V and 6 bases from J, with 12 bases in between. Per the germline V gene, CDR1 is SNHLY and CDR2 is FYNNEI. The CDR3: CASSGASGDGYTF. Written as DNA, the CDR3 is TGTGCCAGCAGTGGAGCCTCCGGAGATGGCTACACCTTC.

The chain recombines TRBV9 with TRBJ2-2; possible D gene TRBD1, 6 bases. Germline lookup yields CDR1 SGDLS and CDR2 YYNGEE. V was cut by 0 bases and J by 6 bases, with 9 bases left in between. CDR3 size: 14 residues. The CDR3 loop reads CASSVDAGAGELFF. DNA of the CDR3: TGTGCCAGCAGCGTAGATGCAGGGGCCGGGGAGCTGTTTTTT.

The genes are TRBV7-8 and TRBJ2-1, with a weak D call TRBD2 (5 bases). Per germline, CDR1 SGHVS and CDR2 FQNEAQ. V lost 6 bases to trimming and J lost 5 bases, with 17 bases between them. CDR3 length: 15 residues. CDR3 sequence: CASSPFSGANNEQFF. The CDR3, as DNA: TGTGCCAGCAGTCCGTTCAGCGGCGCCAACAATGAGCAGTTCTTC.

The gene calls are TRBV7-8 and TRBJ1-5; D gene uncertain. The CDR3 is 16 amino acids. V was pared by 5 bases and J by 6 bases, with 20 bases between. The germline gives CDR1 SGHVS, CDR2 FQNEAQ. The CDR3 reads CASSPEAFTAGQPQHF. The CDR3 bases are TGTGCCAGCAGCCCAGAGGCGTTTACCGCTGGTCAGCCCCAGCATTTT.

This rearrangement joins TRBV6-5 to TRBJ1-5; D gene ambiguous. Looked up from germline, CDR1 is MNHEY and CDR2 is SVGAGI. This CDR3 is 13 amino acids long. V lost 6 bases and J 0 bases, leaving 6 bases between the germline ends. The CDR3: CASRQDSNQPQHF. The CDR3 DNA reads TGTGCCAGCAGGCAGGATAGCAATCAGCCCCAGCATTTT.

V usage is TRBV5-1 and J usage is TRBJ2-7; 13 nucleotides align to TRBD2. CDR1 SGHRS and CDR2 YFSETQ come from the germline V gene. The CDR3 consists of 20 residues. The V and J ends lost 4 bases and 4 bases, in that order; junction bases with no gene match: 20. The CDR3 is CASSGTRGDRTSGGQYEQYF. CDR3 DNA: TGCGCCAGCAGCGGAACAAGGGGAGACCGGACTAGCGGGGGACAATACGAGCAGTACTTC.

The chain uses TRBV5-8 and TRBJ1-2; D call uncertain. The CDR3 has 16 amino acids. Trimming removed 0 bases at V and 4 bases at J, with 16 bases between. Germline loops: CDR1 SGHTS, CDR2 YDEGEE. The CDR3 DNA reads as TGTGCCAGCAGCTTGGAACGCCGGGAATCCGTCTATGGCTACACCTTC. Its protein product is CASSLERRESVYGYTF. The variable domain in full, with the rest retrieved from reference TRBV5-8 and TRBJ1-2, is EAGVTQSPTHLIKTRGQQATLRCSPISGHTSVYWYQQALGLGLQFLLWYDEGEERNRGNFPPRFSGRQFPNYSSELNVNALELEDSALYLCASSLERRESVYGYTFGSGTRLTVV.

The V call is TRBV18, the J call TRBJ2-7, with 10 bases fitting TRBD1. This CDR3 has 14 residues. Germline CDR1 reads KGHSH; CDR2 reads LQKENI. Trimming took 2 bases from V and 6 from J; bases not matched to a gene: 4. CDR3 region: CASSPRTGGFEQYF. CDR3 coding DNA: TGTGCCAGCTCACCAAGGACAGGGGGTTTCGAGCAGTACTTC. Combining the CDR3 with reference TRBV18 and TRBJ2-7 gives the whole variable domain NAGVMQNPRHLVRRRGQEARLRCSPMKGHSHVYWYRQLPEEGLKFMVYLQKENIIDESGMPKERFSAEFPKEGPSILRIQQVVRGDSAAYFCASSPRTGGFEQYFGPGTRLTVT.

The chain combines TRBV30 with TRBJ2-7; TRBD1 matches at 8 bases. J was trimmed by 1 base and V by 2 bases; bases with no gene match: 7. This CDR3 has 15 amino acids. Germline V gene data show CDR1 as GTSNPN and CDR2 as SVGIG (reference sequence). CDR3 residues: CAWSLGGQASYEQYF. The CDR3 DNA reads TGTGCCTGGAGTTTGGGGGGACAGGCATCCTACGAGCAGTACTTC.

The chain links TRBV19 to TRBJ1-5, with a weak D call TRBD1 (5 bases). CDR3 length equals 15 residues. CDR1 and CDR2 (germline): LNHDA, SQIVND (reference sequence). The V gene lost 5 bases and the J gene lost 7 bases, with 18 bases spanning the gap. Written as DNA, the CDR3 is TGTGCCAGTAGTGGCGGGACTGGGGCTGGGCAGCCCCAGCATTTT. This sequence encodes CASSGGTGAGQPQHF.

V gene TRBV9 combines with J gene TRBJ2-7, with 9 positions matching TRBD2. The germline V gene has CDR1 SGDLS and CDR2 YYNGEE. CDR3 length equals 15 residues. V was pared by 0 bases and J by 5 bases, with 6 bases of the junction left unmatched. CDR3 loop: CASSVASAGGDEQYF. CDR3 in DNA: TGTGCCAGCAGCGTAGCTTCCGCGGGAGGGGACGAGCAGTACTTC.

The chain combines TRBV4-1 with TRBJ1-4; 8 bases map to TRBD1. The CDR3 spans 15 residues. The germline V gene encodes CDR1 MGHRA and CDR2 YSYEKL. V gave up 6 bases and J gave up 7 bases; unmatched junction bases: 10. CDR3 sequence reads: CASRAQTGDREKLFF. The CDR3 bases are TGCGCCAGCAGGGCACAGACAGGGGATCGTGAAAAACTGTTTTTT.

This clone was picked up a small number of times. The CDR3 DNA is TGTGCCAGTAGTAGGACTGTTGCCGACTATGGCTACACCTTC. As protein: CASSRTVADYGYTF. The chain joins TRBV19 to TRBJ1-2; D ambiguous. This CDR3 is 14 amino acids long. V lost 4 bases and J 3 bases, leaving 12 bases between the germline ends. CDR1 LNHDA and CDR2 SQIVND come from the germline V gene (reference sequence).

V and J are TRBV20-1 and TRBJ2-1; D is ambiguous. The CDR3 consists of 12 residues. Germline-derived CDR1 and CDR2 are DFQATT and SNEGSKA (reference sequence). The V end lost 4 bases, the J end lost 2 bases, and 6 bases lay between the germline ends. DNA for the CDR3: TGCAGTGCTACTGACACCTACAATGAGCAGTTCTTC. Translated, it gives CSATDTYNEQFF.

The rearrangement uses TRBV6-4 and TRBJ2-2, with a weak D call TRBD2 (7 bases). Looked up from germline, CDR1 is MRHNA and CDR2 is SNTAGT. V was trimmed by 1 base and J by 3 bases, leaving 15 bases between them. The length of the CDR3 is 17 residues. The CDR3 DNA reads as TGTGCCAGCAGTGACTGGGGGGGGACAAAGCACACCGGGGAGCTGTTTTTT. Translated: CASSDWGGTKHTGELFF.

The rearrangement uses TRBV3-1 (or the pseudogene TRBV3-2) and TRBJ2-6; 9 nucleotides align to TRBD2. Germline V gives CDR1 LGHDT, CDR2 YNNKEL (reference sequence). V was pared by 0 bases and J by 2 bases, with 5 bases of the junction left unmatched. This CDR3 has 18 amino acids. The CDR3, as DNA: TGTGCCAGCAGCCAAGATCTACTAGCGGGTGCTGGGGCCAACGTCCTGACTTTC. It encodes CASSQDLLAGAGANVLTF.

This chain connects TRBV11-2 to TRBJ2-7, with a possible D match to TRBD2 (6 bases). Germline V CDR1 and CDR2: SGHAT, FQNNGV. This CDR3 region has 18 residues. V was cut by 5 bases and J by 0 bases, with 23 bases left in between. The CDR3 DNA is TGTGCCAGCAGCAAAGGAACCTTTTATGGGACTGACTCCTACGAGCAGTACTTC. Translating it yields CASSKGTFYGTDSYEQYF.

The V gene is TRBV14, the J gene TRBJ2-1; 7 nucleotides align to TRBD2. Germline-derived CDR1 and CDR2 are SGHDN and FVKESK. Germline trimming cut 1 base from V and 2 bases from J; bases unmatched to any gene: 2. There are 15 residues in the CDR3. The DNA of the CDR3 is TGTGCCAGCAGCCAAGGGGGAGGGGCCTACAATGAGCAGTTCTTC. Its translation is CASSQGGGAYNEQFF.

This clone was observed once. This chain links TRBV2 with TRBJ2-2; tentative D call: TRBD2 (7 bases). The germline gives CDR1 SNHLY, CDR2 FYNNEI. The CDR3 is made up of 15 amino acids. The germline V and J ends were trimmed by 1 base and 6 bases, with 12 bases remaining between them. For the CDR3, the DNA is TGTGCCAGCAGTGAAGTGGGGGCGGGGGCCGGGGAGCTGTTTTTT. Protein sequence: CASSEVGAGAGELFF.